Listed here are 23 T cell receptor beta chains from one sample, sequenced in a study of multiple sclerosis patients with progressive multifocal leukoencephalopathy. Time point in this sample: five to six months of natalizumab therapy. Sequencing was performed with immunoSEQ multiplex PCR; in TCRdb, only in-frame clones are kept and a portion is missing. The sample records 25,000 to 35,000 clones, just under 90% being singletons. The sample in question was PBMCs, obtained from a patient treated with natalizumab. These receptors all come from a human donor with multiple sclerosis.

The chain uses TRBV21-1 and TRBJ1-5; the table assigns TRBD1, which was not confirmed against the DNA. TRBV21-1 is a known pseudogene. This CDR3 has 15 residues. The CDR3, as DNA: TGTGCCAGCAGTCGTCAGGAAGCCAGCAATCAGCCCCAGCATTTT. Amino acid sequence: CASSRQEASNQPQHF.

The CDR3 loop is CASSLMPGVLGDEQYF. The CDR3 DNA follows: TGTGCCAGCAGCCTGATGCCTGGCGTTTTGGGGGACGAGCAGTACTTC. The chain has TRBV5-8 and TRBJ2-7; D is tentatively TRBD1 or TRBD2 (5 bases each). The CDR3 consists of 16 residues. CDR1 and CDR2 from the germline V gene are SGHTS and YDEGEE. V was pared by 4 bases and J by 5 bases, with 22 bases between.

The rearrangement links TRBV15 to TRBJ1-1, with TRBD1 as a possible D gene (6 bases). Germline V gene data show CDR1 as LNHNV and CDR2 as YYDKDF (reference sequence). This CDR3 has 16 amino acids. The V end lost 0 bases, the J end lost 3 bases, and 14 bases lay between the germline ends. CDR3 DNA: TGTGCCACCAGCAGAGATGGCGGGGGGCGTCACACTGAAGCTTTCTTT. Protein: CATSRDGGGRHTEAFF.

The chain has TRBV28 and TRBJ2-7; D unresolved. Trimming took 6 bases from V and 6 from J, leaving 9 bases between them. Germline assignment: CDR1 MDHEN and CDR2 SYDVKM. The CDR3 has 11 amino acids. This CDR3 reads CASSSFREQYF. CDR3 sequence (DNA): TGTGCCAGCAGCAGTTTCCGCGAGCAGTACTTC.

The rearrangement joins TRBV13 to TRBJ1-5, with D perhaps matching TRBD1 (5 bases). CDR1 is PRHDT and CDR2 is FYEKMQ in the germline V gene (reference sequence). The V gene lost 7 bases and the J gene lost 4 bases, with 14 bases spanning the gap. The CDR3 length is 14 residues. The CDR3 DNA sequence: TGTGCCAGCACCATCCGTGGGGCAAATCAGCCCCAGCATTTT. Its protein product is CASTIRGANQPQHF.

The chain has TRBV19 and TRBJ2-1; 11 bases are shared with TRBD2. This CDR3 spans 15 amino acids. The V segment lost 1 base and the J segment 13 bases; nucleotides outside the gene matches: 9. Looked up from germline, CDR1 is LNHDA and CDR2 is SQIVND (reference sequence). CDR3 in DNA: TGTGCCAGTAGTATAGTGACTAGCGGGGAGGGGCATCAGTTCTTC. Protein sequence: CASSIVTSGEGHQFF.

The chain combines TRBV6-1 with TRBJ1-2; 9 bases align to TRBD1. The germline CDR1 and CDR2 sequences are MNHNS and SASEGT. CDR3 length: 14 amino acids. V was pared by 4 bases and J by 2 bases, with 2 bases of the junction left unmatched. The chain's CDR3 is CASSVGQGNYGYTF. The CDR3 region has the DNA TGTGCCAGCAGTGTGGGACAGGGAAACTATGGCTACACCTTC.

The V and J genes are TRBV7-9 and TRBJ2-7, with a possible D match to TRBD2 (7 bases). V lost 1 base and J lost 2, with 15 bases in between. The germline gives CDR1 SEHNR, CDR2 FQNEAQ (reference sequence). This CDR3 has 16 residues. The CDR3 bases are TGTGCCAGCAGCTTAGGCGCTACAGGGACTACCTACGAGCAGTACTTC. Protein product: CASSLGATGTTYEQYF.

The chain recombines TRBV2 with TRBJ2-7, with TRBD1 matching 7 bases. The CDR3 is 14 residues long. The germline V gene has CDR1 SNHLY and CDR2 FYNNEI. V lost 4 bases and J lost 2; bases outside the gene matches: 5. CDR3 in amino acids: CASSGRQGAYEQYF. CDR3 nucleotide sequence: TGTGCCAGCAGTGGCAGGCAGGGGGCCTACGAGCAGTACTTC.

As concerns this clone: At the DNA level, this CDR3 is encoded by other sequences in the same sample as well. The V gene is TRBV15, the J gene TRBJ1-1, with a weak D call TRBD1 (6 bases). The V gene lost 1 base and the J gene lost 4 bases, with 13 bases spanning the gap. Looked up from germline, CDR1 is LNHNV and CDR2 is YYDKDF (reference sequence). The CDR3 spans 15 residues. The CDR3, as DNA: TGTGCCACCAGCAGAGGGCGGGGGCAGGGCACTGAAGCTTTCTTT. Its protein is CATSRGRGQGTEAFF.

This clone has more than one count but fewer than ten. The chain is built from TRBV7-9 and TRBJ2-7, with 8 nucleotides matching TRBD1. CDR1 and CDR2 from the germline V gene are SEHNR and FQNEAQ (reference sequence). CDR3 size: 13 residues. Unmatched junction bases numbered 3, after V lost 5 bases and J lost 3 bases. CDR3 bases: TGTGCCAGCAGCCACGGGACAGGCTACGAGCAGTACTTC. The encoded protein is CASSHGTGYEQYF.

V gene TRBV6-1 combines with J gene TRBJ1-1; D unresolved. The length of the CDR3 is 14 residues. Looked up from germline, CDR1 is MNHNS and CDR2 is SASEGT. V was trimmed by 2 bases and J by 3 bases, leaving 10 bases between them. CDR3: CASSELARYTEAFF. CDR3 in DNA: TGTGCCAGCAGTGAACTCGCGCGATACACTGAAGCTTTCTTT.

This chain uses TRBV5-4 with TRBJ2-1; no firm D call. Germline loops: CDR1 SGHNT, CDR2 YYREEE (reference sequence). V dropped 0 bases and J dropped 5 bases, with 12 bases sitting between them. The CDR3 has 15 residues. Here the CDR3 DNA reads TGTGCCAGCAGCTTGGCCGGGCAGCCTGACAATGAGCAGTTCTTC. Protein product: CASSLAGQPDNEQFF.

The CDR3: CASSDEGLHGYTF. DNA of the CDR3: TGTGCCAGCAGTGATGAGGGGTTGCATGGCTACACCTTC. This chain connects TRBV6-1 to TRBJ1-2, with D tentatively TRBD1 (5 bases). This CDR3 comprises 13 residues. V lost 3 bases to trimming and J lost 6 bases, with 11 bases between them. Looked up from germline, CDR1 is MNHNS and CDR2 is SASEGT.

The chain carries TRBV7-9 and TRBJ1-4; no clear D gene. CDR1 is SEHNR and CDR2 is FQNEAQ in the germline V gene (reference sequence). Trimming removed 2 bases from V and 8 bases from J, with 3 bases in between. CDR3 length: 11 residues. This CDR3 reads CASSLTEKLFF. The CDR3, as DNA: TGTGCCAGCAGCTTAACCGAAAAACTGTTTTTT.

V gene TRBV7-2 combines with J gene TRBJ2-7; D possibly matches TRBD1 or TRBD2 (5 bases each). V shed 7 bases and J shed 7 bases, with 23 bases lying between them. This CDR3 region has 15 residues. CDR1 is SGHTA, CDR2 FQGNSA, per germline. In DNA form, the CDR3 reads TGTGCCAGCACCTGGGACCCCGCCCAAGGACGGGAGCAGTACTTC. It translates to CASTWDPAQGREQYF.

The gene calls are TRBV19 and TRBJ1-1, with D possibly being TRBD1 (6 bases). CDR3 length: 15 residues. Trimming shortened V by 1 base and J by 4 bases, and 13 bases separated the two germline ends. CDR1 LNHDA and CDR2 SQIVND come from the germline V gene (reference sequence). CDR3 sequence (DNA): TGTGCCAGTAGTATAGTGTCGGGGGGCCGCACTGAAGCTTTCTTT. It encodes CASSIVSGGRTEAFF.

Note on this clone: Other DNA variants within this sample encode the same CDR3. The chain employs TRBV2 and TRBJ2-6; D unresolved. V lost 5 bases to trimming and J lost 4 bases, with 6 bases between them. The CDR3 totals 13 residues. Germline CDR1 is SNHLY and CDR2 is FYNNEI. DNA of the CDR3: TGTGCCAGCAGTCCGCGGGGGGCCAACGTCCTGACTTTC. Translation: CASSPRGANVLTF.

This CDR3 reads CASSQDRWAGDYGYTF. DNA of the CDR3: TGTGCCAGCAGCCAAGATCGTTGGGCGGGGGACTATGGCTACACCTTC. This rearrangement joins TRBV14 to TRBJ1-2; D perhaps matches TRBD1 (5 bases). Trimming pared 0 bases from V and 3 bases from J, leaving 14 bases between. The germline gives CDR1 SGHDN, CDR2 FVKESK. The CDR3 is 16 amino acids. Drawing the rest from reference TRBV14 and TRBJ1-2, the complete variable domain is EAGVTQFPSHSVIEKGQTVTLRCDPISGHDNLYWYRRVMGKEIKFLLHFVKESKQDESGMPNNRFLAERTGGTYSTLKVQPAELEDSGVYFCASSQDRWAGDYGYTFGSGTRLTVV.

The chain joins TRBV27 to TRBJ2-5; 9 bases are shared with TRBD1. There are 15 residues in the CDR3. The ends lost 7 bases at V and 1 base at J; junction bases unmatched: 7. Germline V CDR1 and CDR2: MNHEY, SMNVEV (reference sequence). CDR3 bases: TGTGCCAGCAAACCGGGACAGGGTCTCCAAGAGACCCAGTACTTC. Residues: CASKPGQGLQETQYF.

The chain couples TRBV28 to TRBJ1-1; unclear D gene. There are 12 residues in the CDR3. Germline CDR1 is MDHEN and CDR2 is SYDVKM. Trimming took 2 bases from V and 6 from J, leaving 7 bases between them. The CDR3 DNA sequence: TGTGCCAGCAGTTTACTTGGCCCTGAAGCTTTCTTT. It yields the protein CASSLLGPEAFF. The whole variable domain, remainder taken from reference TRBV28 and TRBJ1-1, is DVKVTQSSRYLVKRTGEKVFLECVQDMDHENMFWYRQDPGLGLRLIYFSYDVKMKEKGDIPEGYSVSREKKERFSLILESASTNQTSMYLCASSLLGPEAFFGQGTRLTVV.

On this clone itself: Relative to the germline gene, one junction end is altered; a read error may explain this. V usage is TRBV18 and J usage is TRBJ2-7; 9 positions agree with TRBD2. CDR3 length: 17 residues. Germline V gene sequence: CDR1 KGHSH, CDR2 LQKENI. The CDR3 region has the DNA TGTGCCAGCTCACTAGGAGAGCGGGAGGCGCACCCCTACGAGCGGTACTTC. Translating it yields CASSLGEREAHPYERYF.

The chain couples TRBV11-2 to TRBJ2-3, with D hard to call. Germline CDR1 SGHAT, CDR2 FQNNGV. The ends were cut back, 2 bases at V and 6 bases at J, with 6 bases in the middle. The CDR3 runs to 12 residues. CDR3 sequence (DNA): TGTGCCAGCAGCTTACCGGCGGATACGCAGTATTTT. Its protein is CASSLPADTQYF.